A single sample gave rise to the 11 T cell receptor beta chains below, sequenced in a study of CXCR3-negative and CXCR3-positive naive CD8 T cells. The TRB libraries of cDNA were built by UMI-labeled 5' RACE. TCRdb re-called the 5' RACE reads and catalogs CDR3 proteins one per entry, DNA excluded. The sample holds 130,000 or so distinct CDR3 sequences. The specimen was naive CXCR3- CD8+ T cells from blood. Subset reported: CD45RO-CCR7+CD27+CD95- naive CD8+ T cells lacking CXCR3 (TNR3-). These receptors all stem from a human donor in good health. Some clones in this sample may be carry-over from other donors' samples.

The V call is TRBV19, the J call TRBJ2-7. The CDR3 covers 15 residues. CDR1 and CDR2 (germline): LNHDA, SQIVND (reference sequence). The CDR3 spells CASSMAGFETYEQYF.

This chain links TRBV7-6 with TRBJ2-1; with no DNA, the TCRdb D assignment of TRBD2 cannot be verified. CDR3 length: 18 residues. CDR1 and CDR2 (germline): SGHVS, FNYEAQ. Here the CDR3 reads CASSQGGGPSLTYNEQFF.

The chain uses TRBV27 and TRBJ2-1. This CDR3 spans 11 amino acids. The germline V gene has CDR1 MNHEY and CDR2 SMNVEV (reference sequence). CDR3 protein: CASRFFNEQFF.

The chain joins TRBV5-1 to TRBJ2-5; the D call from TCRdb, TRBD2, cannot be confirmed without DNA. Germline lookup yields CDR1 SGHRS and CDR2 YFSETQ. CDR3 size: 13 residues. The CDR3 sequence: CASRDSGKETQYF.

V is TRBV7-6 and J is TRBJ2-1. Germline lookup yields CDR1 SGHVS and CDR2 FNYEAQ. The CDR3 totals 14 residues. This CDR3 reads CASSLGDQYNEQFF. The complete variable domain, with remaining parts taken from reference TRBV7-6 and TRBJ2-1, reads GAGVSQSPRYKVTKRGQDVALRCDPISGHVSLYWYRQALGQGPEFLTYFNYEAQQDKSGLPNDRFSAERPEGSISTLTIQRTEQRDSAMYRCASSLGDQYNEQFFGPGTRLTVL.

The chain links TRBV13 to TRBJ1-6. CDR1 and CDR2 (germline): PRHDT, FYEKMQ (reference sequence). This CDR3 has 16 amino acids. This CDR3 is CASSLALSSYNSPLHF.

This chain joins TRBV12-3 or TRBV12-4 and TRBJ2-7. The length of the CDR3 is 11 residues. The CDR3 sequence is CASSFNYEQCF.

The V gene is TRBV10-3, the J gene TRBJ2-3; TCRdb designates TRBD2, a call that cannot be tested without DNA. The length of the CDR3 is 15 residues. Looked up from germline, CDR1 is ENHRY and CDR2 is SYGVKD. The CDR3 region is CAIGGDSLTRDTQYF.

The rearrangement joins TRBV12-3 or TRBV12-4 to TRBJ2-5; TCRdb returns TRBD2, unconfirmable since there is no DNA. The CDR3 covers 17 residues. This CDR3 reads CASSKRTTSGVLETQYF.

The chain joins TRBV7-2 to TRBJ2-1; TCRdb's D call, TRBD1, is unchecked because there is no DNA. Germline-derived CDR1 and CDR2 are SGHTA and FQGNSA. The CDR3 sequence is 14 residues long. CDR3 sequence: CASSPGPDHNEQFF.

The chain's CDR3 is CSVDGLRGAKDETGLHEQYF. The J gene is TRBJ2-7, the V gene TRBV29-1; the TCRdb call, TRBD2, lacks DNA for checking. In germline, CDR1 is SQVTM, CDR2 ANQGSEA. This CDR3 contains 20 residues.